This entry lists 16 T cell receptor beta chains sequenced from one sample in a study of T cells in Graves' hyperthyroidism and ophthalmopathy. RNA transcripts provided the source from which TCR beta CDR3 regions were amplified. HTBI primers were used for first-round RT-PCR of the TCR CDR3. In TCRdb, the multiplex PCR reads were re-called with MiXCR into one record per CDR3 protein. The sample has about 480,000 distinct CDR3 sequences; roughly 25% are singletons. The specimen was blood. Receptors originate from a woman aged 30 to 39 with Graves' ophthalmopathy.

This chain joins TRBV28 and TRBJ2-7; weak D call: TRBD1 (8 bases). This CDR3 region has 14 residues. Trimming cost V 1 base and J 6 bases, with 13 bases left between them. Germline CDR1 is MDHEN and CDR2 is SYDVKM. CDR3 residues: CASSLSGGGSEQYF. The CDR3, as DNA: TGTGCCAGCAGTTTATCAGGGGGCGGGAGCGAGCAGTACTTC.

The V call is TRBV12-3 or TRBV12-4, the J call TRBJ1-2; D may be TRBD1 (6 bases). V was clipped by 6 bases and J by 6 bases, with 14 bases between them. This CDR3 has 13 residues. The CDR3: CASSPDSIHGYTF. CDR3 nucleotides: TGTGCCAGCAGCCCGGACAGTATACATGGCTACACCTTC.

As concerns this clonotype: A single base separates this from a much larger clone, so it may be a read error. V is TRBV12-3 or TRBV12-4 and J is TRBJ2-7, with D unclear. CDR3 length equals 14 residues. The CDR3 DNA sequence: TGTGCCATCAGTTTAAGTCAGTTCCCCCACGAGCAGTACTTC. Protein product: CAISLSQFPHEQYF.

Comments on this clonotype: This may arise from a read error, as a much more abundant clone is one base away. The chain uses TRBV6-2 or TRBV6-3 and TRBJ2-2; a weak D match, TRBD1 (5 bases). The ends were cut back, 2 bases at V and 6 bases at J, with 16 bases in the middle. Per germline, CDR1 MNHEY and CDR2 SVGEGT. This CDR3 region has 16 residues. For the CDR3, the DNA is TGTGCCAGCAGTTACCCAGGGCCGACCCCCGCCGGGGAGCTGTTTTTT. Translated: CASSYPGPTPAGELFF.

On this clonotype itself: A much larger clone differs from this one at a single base, so this may be a read error. V is TRBV5-6 and J is TRBJ2-4; D is ambiguous. The length of the CDR3 is 17 residues. From germline, CDR1 is SGHDT and CDR2 YYEEEE. The CDR3: CASSLVGLGRAKNIKYF. CDR3 DNA: TGTGCCAGCAGCTTGGTCGGTTTGGGCCGGGCCAAAAACATTAAGTACTTC.

This clonotype was recorded many times. The V gene is TRBV28, the J gene TRBJ2-2, with D tentatively TRBD2 (6 bases). Germline CDR1 is MDHEN and CDR2 is SYDVKM. V shed 7 bases and J shed 1 base, with 10 bases lying between them. The CDR3 sequence is 14 residues long. CDR3 loop: CASNPGLNTGELFF. In DNA form, the CDR3 reads TGTGCCAGCAACCCGGGACTGAACACCGGGGAGCTGTTTTTT.

The V call is TRBV28, the J call TRBJ1-1; 7 bases map to TRBD1. Germline CDR1 is MDHEN and CDR2 is SYDVKM. This CDR3 contains 12 residues. Trimming took 8 bases from V and 4 from J; bases not matched to a gene: 4. CDR3 protein: CASHAGGTEAFF. CDR3 sequence (DNA): TGTGCCAGCCACGCAGGGGGCACTGAAGCTTTCTTT.

This clonotype has a count of ten or more. The chain is built from TRBV7-9 and TRBJ2-4; a possible D gene is TRBD2 (5 bases). Trimming took 4 bases from V and 8 from J, leaving 15 bases between them. Per germline, CDR1 SEHNR and CDR2 FQNEAQ (reference sequence). This CDR3 is built from 14 residues. CDR3 loop: CASSSGEGRYIQYF. The CDR3 DNA reads as TGTGCCAGCAGCTCTGGAGAAGGGAGATACATTCAGTACTTC.

This clonotype was detected ten times or more. The rearrangement links TRBV6-5 to TRBJ2-5; 7 positions match TRBD2. The CDR3 runs to 15 residues. The germline V gene encodes CDR1 MNHEY and CDR2 SVGAGI. Trimming removed 0 bases from V and 4 bases from J; junction bases left unmatched: 5. The chain's CDR3 is CASSYSVSGGETQYF. DNA for the CDR3: TGTGCCAGCAGTTACTCCGTGTCGGGAGGAGAGACCCAGTACTTC.

There are many counts of this clonotype. The V and J genes are TRBV2 and TRBJ2-7; D call uncertain. Deletions cut 3 bases from V and 4 bases from J, with 4 bases between. CDR3 length equals 11 residues. The V gene's germline CDR1 is SNHLY and CDR2 FYNNEI. In nucleotides, the CDR3 is TGTGCCAGCAGTGACAAATACGAGCAGTACTTC. Its protein product is CASSDKYEQYF.

In DNA form, the CDR3 reads TGTGCCAGCAGCTCACAGGGGGCGGATTTGGGCTACACCTTC. Translating gives CASSSQGADLGYTF. This sequence joins TRBV7-3 and TRBJ1-2; 9 bases line up with TRBD1. The CDR3 runs 14 residues. The V gene end was trimmed by 4 bases and the J gene end by 8 bases; junction bases not matched to a gene: 8. Germline V gene sequence: CDR1 SGHTA, CDR2 FQGTGA.

In its sample, this clonotype was seen many times. The chain joins TRBV29-1 to TRBJ1-5; perhaps TRBD1 as D (5 bases). The CDR3 runs 15 residues. Trimming cost V 3 bases and J 2 bases, with 14 bases left between them. In germline, CDR1 is SQVTM, CDR2 ANQGSEA. The CDR3, as DNA: TGCAGCGTTGAGTTGGGGGAAGGGGGCAATCAGCCCCAGCATTTT. Translated: CSVELGEGGNQPQHF.

At least ten counts were recorded for this clonotype. The chain recombines TRBV7-2 with TRBJ1-5; D is undetermined. Trimming removed 1 base from V and 3 bases from J, with 16 bases in between. In germline, CDR1 is SGHTA, CDR2 FQGNSA. The CDR3 has 17 residues. The CDR3 loop reads CASSLVGGWSTNQPQHF. The CDR3 DNA sequence: TGTGCCAGCAGCTTAGTAGGAGGGTGGAGCACCAATCAGCCCCAGCATTTT.

This clonotype was detected ten times or more. J is TRBJ1-1 and V is TRBV6-1, with a tentative D call TRBD1 (5 bases). V was cut by 5 bases and J by 1 base, with 8 bases left in between. This CDR3 has 13 amino acids. CDR1 and CDR2 (germline): MNHNS, SASEGT. As DNA, the CDR3 is TGTGCCAGCAGTCGTGGACAGAACACTGAAGCTTTCTTT. Translation: CASSRGQNTEAFF.

This clonotype has at least ten counts. The V call is TRBV6-5, the J call TRBJ2-5, with D possibly TRBD1 on 6 matching bases. Germline loops: CDR1 MNHEY, CDR2 SVGAGI. V gave up 6 bases and J gave up 5 bases, with 16 bases separating them. The CDR3 covers 14 residues. CDR3 sequence: CASSPPDRMETQYF. CDR3 bases: TGTGCCAGCAGCCCCCCCGACAGGATGGAGACCCAGTACTTC.

This clonotype was recorded at least ten times. The chain employs TRBV15 and TRBJ2-5; no definite D call. Germline V CDR1 and CDR2: LNHNV, YYDKDF (reference sequence). This CDR3 region has 13 residues. Trimming pared 5 bases from V and 5 bases from J, leaving 12 bases between. CDR3 DNA sequence: TGTGCCACCAGCCTCCATCTCGGGGAGACCCAGTACTTC. It specifies CATSLHLGETQYF.